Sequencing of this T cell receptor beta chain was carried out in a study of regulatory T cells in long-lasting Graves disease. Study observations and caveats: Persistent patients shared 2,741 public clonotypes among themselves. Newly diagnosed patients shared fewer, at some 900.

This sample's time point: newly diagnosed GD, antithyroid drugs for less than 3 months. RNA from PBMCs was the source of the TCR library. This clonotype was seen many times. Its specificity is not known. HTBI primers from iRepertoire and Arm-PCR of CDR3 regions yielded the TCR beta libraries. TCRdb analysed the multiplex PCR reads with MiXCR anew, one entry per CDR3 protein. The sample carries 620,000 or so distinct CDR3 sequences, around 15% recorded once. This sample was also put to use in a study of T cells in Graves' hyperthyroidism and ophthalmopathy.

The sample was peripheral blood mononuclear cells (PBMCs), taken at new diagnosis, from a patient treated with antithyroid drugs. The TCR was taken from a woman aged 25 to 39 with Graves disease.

The CDR3 reads CATSDSVGQVFTGELFF. The CDR3 DNA is TGTGCCACCAGTGATTCCGTGGGACAGGTGTTTACCGGGGAGCTGTTTTTT. V usage is TRBV24-1 and J usage is TRBJ2-2, with 8 bases aligning to TRBD1. J gave up 5 bases and V 2 bases, and 9 bases lay outside the gene matches. CDR3 length: 17 amino acids. CDR1 is KGHDR, CDR2 SFDVKD, per germline.